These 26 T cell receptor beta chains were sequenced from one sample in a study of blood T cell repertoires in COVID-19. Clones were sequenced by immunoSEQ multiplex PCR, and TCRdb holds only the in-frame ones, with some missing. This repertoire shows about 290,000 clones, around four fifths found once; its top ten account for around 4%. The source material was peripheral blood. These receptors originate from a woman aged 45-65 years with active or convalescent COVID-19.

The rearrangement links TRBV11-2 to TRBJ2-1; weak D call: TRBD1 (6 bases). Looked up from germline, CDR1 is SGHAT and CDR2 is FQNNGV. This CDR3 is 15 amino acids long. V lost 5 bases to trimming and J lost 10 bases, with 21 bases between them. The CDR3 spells CASSPRDIVTLEQFF. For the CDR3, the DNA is TGTGCCAGCAGCCCCCGGGACATAGTCACGTTAGAGCAGTTCTTC.

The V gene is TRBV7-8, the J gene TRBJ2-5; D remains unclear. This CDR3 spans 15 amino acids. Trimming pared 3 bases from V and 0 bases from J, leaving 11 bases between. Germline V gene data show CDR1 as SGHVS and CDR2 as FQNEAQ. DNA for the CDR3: TGTGCCAGCAGCTTGGGTTGGGCTAACCAAGAGACCCAGTACTTC. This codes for CASSLGWANQETQYF.

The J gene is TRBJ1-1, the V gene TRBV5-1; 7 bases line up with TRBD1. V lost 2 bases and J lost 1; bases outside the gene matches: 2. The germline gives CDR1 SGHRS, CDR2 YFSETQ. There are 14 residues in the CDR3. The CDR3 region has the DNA TGCGCCAGCAGCTTAGGGACAGCGAACACTGAAGCTTTCTTT. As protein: CASSLGTANTEAFF. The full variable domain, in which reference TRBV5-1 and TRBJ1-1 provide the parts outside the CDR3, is KAGVTQTPRYLIKTRGQQVTLSCSPISGHRSVSWYQQTPGQGLQFLFEYFSETQRNKGNFPGRFSGRQFSNSRSEMNVSTLELGDSALYLCASSLGTANTEAFFGQGTRLTVV.

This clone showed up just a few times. The CDR3: CASSPWTSGSIVSYEQYF. CDR3 nucleotide sequence: TGTGCCAGCAGTCCGTGGACTAGCGGGAGTATTGTCTCCTACGAGCAGTACTTC. This chain links TRBV27 with TRBJ2-7; TRBD2 agrees at 13 bases. Germline loops: CDR1 MNHEY, CDR2 SMNVEV (reference sequence). V lost 5 bases and J lost 0; bases outside the gene matches: 10. CDR3 length equals 18 residues.

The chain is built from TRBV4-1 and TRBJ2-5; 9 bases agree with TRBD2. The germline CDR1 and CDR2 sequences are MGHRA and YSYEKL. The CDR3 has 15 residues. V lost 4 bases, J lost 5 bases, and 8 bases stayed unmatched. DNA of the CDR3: TGCGCCAGCAGCCGTAGCGGGAGTAATGGTGAGACCCAGTACTTC. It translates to CASSRSGSNGETQYF.

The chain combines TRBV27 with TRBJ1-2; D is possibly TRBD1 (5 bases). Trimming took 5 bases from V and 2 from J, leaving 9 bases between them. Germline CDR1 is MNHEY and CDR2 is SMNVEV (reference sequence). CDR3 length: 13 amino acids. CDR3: CASSVQVNYGYTF. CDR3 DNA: TGTGCCAGCAGTGTACAGGTGAACTATGGCTACACCTTC.

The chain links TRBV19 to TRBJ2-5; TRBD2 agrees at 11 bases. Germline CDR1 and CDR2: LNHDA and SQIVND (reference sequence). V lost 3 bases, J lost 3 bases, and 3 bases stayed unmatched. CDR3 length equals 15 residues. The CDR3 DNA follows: TGTGCCAGTAGTATGGTGGGACTAGCGGAAGAGACCCAGTACTTC. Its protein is CASSMVGLAEETQYF.

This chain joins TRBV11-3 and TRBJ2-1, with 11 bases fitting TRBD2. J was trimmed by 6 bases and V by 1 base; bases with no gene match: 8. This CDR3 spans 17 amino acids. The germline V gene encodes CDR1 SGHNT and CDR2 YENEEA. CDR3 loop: CASSLGLLAGESNEQFF. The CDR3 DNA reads TGTGCCAGCAGCTTAGGCTTACTAGCGGGAGAAAGCAATGAGCAGTTCTTC.

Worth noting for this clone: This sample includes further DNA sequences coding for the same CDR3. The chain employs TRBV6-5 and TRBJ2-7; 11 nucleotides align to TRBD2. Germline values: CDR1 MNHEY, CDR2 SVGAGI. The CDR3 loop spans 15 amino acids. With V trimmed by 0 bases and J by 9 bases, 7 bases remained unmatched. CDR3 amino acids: CASSYSSSGRSLQYF. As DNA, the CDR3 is TGTGCCAGCAGTTACTCGTCTAGCGGGAGGTCCTTGCAGTACTTC.

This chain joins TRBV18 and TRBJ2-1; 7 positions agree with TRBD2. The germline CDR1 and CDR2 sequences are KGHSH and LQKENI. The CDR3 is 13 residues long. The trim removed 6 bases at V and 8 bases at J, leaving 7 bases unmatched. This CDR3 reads CASSPAAGHEQFF. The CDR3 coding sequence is TGTGCCAGCTCCCCCGCAGCGGGACATGAGCAGTTCTTC.

This chain's CDR3 is CAWSTGGVGRQPQHF. The CDR3 DNA reads TGTGCCTGGAGTACAGGGGGCGTTGGACGACAGCCCCAGCATTTT. The V gene is TRBV30, the J gene TRBJ1-5; 9 bases match TRBD1. V was clipped by 2 bases and J by 7 bases; unmatched bases: 9. The CDR3 is 15 residues long. Germline loops: CDR1 GTSNPN, CDR2 SVGIG (reference sequence).

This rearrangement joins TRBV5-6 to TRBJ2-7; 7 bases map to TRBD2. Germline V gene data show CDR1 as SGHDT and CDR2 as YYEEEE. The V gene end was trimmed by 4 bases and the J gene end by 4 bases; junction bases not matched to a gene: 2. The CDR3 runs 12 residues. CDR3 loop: CASSRGVYEQYF. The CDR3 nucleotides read TGTGCCAGCAGCCGGGGGGTATACGAGCAGTACTTC.

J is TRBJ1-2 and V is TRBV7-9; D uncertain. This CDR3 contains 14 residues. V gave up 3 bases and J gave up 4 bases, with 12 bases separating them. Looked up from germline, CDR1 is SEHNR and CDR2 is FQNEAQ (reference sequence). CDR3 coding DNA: TGTGCCAGCAGCTTCGGAGAGCCGAGCTATGGCTACACCTTC. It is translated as CASSFGEPSYGYTF. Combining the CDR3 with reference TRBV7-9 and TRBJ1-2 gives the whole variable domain DTGVSQNPRHKITKRGQNVTFRCDPISEHNRLYWYRQTLGQGPEFLTYFQNEAQLEKSRLLSDRFSAERPKGSFSTLEIQRTEQGDSAMYLCASSFGEPSYGYTFGSGTRLTVV.

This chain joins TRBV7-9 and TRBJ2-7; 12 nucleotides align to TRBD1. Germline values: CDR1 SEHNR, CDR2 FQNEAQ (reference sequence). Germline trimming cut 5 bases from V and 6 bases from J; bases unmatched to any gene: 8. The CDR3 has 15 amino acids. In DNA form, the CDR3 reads TGTGCCAGCAGCCCGCCCGGGACAGGGGGCTCCGAGCAGTACTTC. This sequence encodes CASSPPGTGGSEQYF.

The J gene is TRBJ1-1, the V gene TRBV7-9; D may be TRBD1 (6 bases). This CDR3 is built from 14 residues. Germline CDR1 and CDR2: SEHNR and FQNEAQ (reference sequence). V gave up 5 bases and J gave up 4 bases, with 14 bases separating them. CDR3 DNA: TGTGCCAGCAGCCCTATATTCAGGGGCACTGAAGCTTTCTTT. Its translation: CASSPIFRGTEAFF.

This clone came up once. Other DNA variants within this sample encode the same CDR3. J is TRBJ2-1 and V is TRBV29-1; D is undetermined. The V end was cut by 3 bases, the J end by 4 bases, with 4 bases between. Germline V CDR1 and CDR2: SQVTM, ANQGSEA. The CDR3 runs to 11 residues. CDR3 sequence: CSVDSYNEQFF. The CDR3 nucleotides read TGCAGCGTTGACTCTTACAATGAGCAGTTCTTC.

The CDR3 spells CASSPRGHNGPSEQYF. DNA for the CDR3: TGTGCCAGCAGCCCGCGGGGGCACAACGGGCCATCCGAGCAGTACTTC. V usage is TRBV7-9 and J usage is TRBJ2-7, with D possibly being TRBD2 (7 bases). V dropped 5 bases and J dropped 6 bases, with 23 bases sitting between them. This CDR3 has 16 amino acids. Germline CDR1 SEHNR, CDR2 FQNEAQ (reference sequence). Combining the CDR3 with reference TRBV7-9 and TRBJ2-7 gives the whole variable domain DTGVSQNPRHKITKRGQNVTFRCDPISEHNRLYWYRQTLGQGPEFLTYFQNEAQLEKSRLLSDRFSAERPKGSFSTLEIQRTEQGDSAMYLCASSPRGHNGPSEQYFGPGTRLTVT.

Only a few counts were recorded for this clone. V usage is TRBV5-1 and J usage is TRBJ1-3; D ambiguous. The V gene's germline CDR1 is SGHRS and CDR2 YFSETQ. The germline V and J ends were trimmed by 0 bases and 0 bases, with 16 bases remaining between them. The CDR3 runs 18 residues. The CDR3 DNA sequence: TGCGCCAGCAGCTTGGCTTTTGGAGGGCAACACTCTGGAAACACCATATATTTT. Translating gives CASSLAFGGQHSGNTIYF.

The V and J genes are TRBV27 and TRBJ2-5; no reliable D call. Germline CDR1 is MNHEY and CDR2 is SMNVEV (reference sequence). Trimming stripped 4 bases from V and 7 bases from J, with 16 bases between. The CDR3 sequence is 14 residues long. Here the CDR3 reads CASSSRLVVGTQYF. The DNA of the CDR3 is TGTGCCAGCAGTTCCAGACTGGTCGTCGGGACCCAGTACTTC.

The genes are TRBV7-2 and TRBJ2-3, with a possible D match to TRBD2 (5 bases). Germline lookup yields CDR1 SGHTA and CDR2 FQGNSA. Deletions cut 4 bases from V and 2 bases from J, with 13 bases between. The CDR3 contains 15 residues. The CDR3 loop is CASSYQRTPTDTQYF. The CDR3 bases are TGTGCCAGCAGCTACCAGCGGACGCCCACAGATACGCAGTATTTT.

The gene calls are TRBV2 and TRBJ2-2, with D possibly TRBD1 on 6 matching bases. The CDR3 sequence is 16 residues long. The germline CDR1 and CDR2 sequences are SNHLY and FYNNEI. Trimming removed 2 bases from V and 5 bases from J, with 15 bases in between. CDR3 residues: CASSEIWGRRTGELFF. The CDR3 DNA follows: TGTGCCAGCAGTGAAATCTGGGGGCGGCGGACCGGGGAGCTGTTTTTT.

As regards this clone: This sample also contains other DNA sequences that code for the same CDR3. CDR3 DNA: TGCGCCAGCAGCTTGGGCGCGGGCACTGAAGCTTTCTTT. Protein: CASSLGAGTEAFF. The chain employs TRBV5-1 and TRBJ1-1; D unclear. Germline assignment: CDR1 SGHRS and CDR2 YFSETQ. The CDR3 contains 13 residues. Trimming took off 0 bases at V and 4 bases at J, with 7 bases between the two ends.

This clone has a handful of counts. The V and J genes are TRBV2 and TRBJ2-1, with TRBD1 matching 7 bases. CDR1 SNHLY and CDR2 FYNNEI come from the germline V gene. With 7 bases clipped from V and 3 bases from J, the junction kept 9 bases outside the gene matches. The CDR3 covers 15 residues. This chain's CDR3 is CASITQGRGYNEQFF. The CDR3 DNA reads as TGTGCCAGCATCACACAGGGGAGAGGCTACAATGAGCAGTTCTTC.

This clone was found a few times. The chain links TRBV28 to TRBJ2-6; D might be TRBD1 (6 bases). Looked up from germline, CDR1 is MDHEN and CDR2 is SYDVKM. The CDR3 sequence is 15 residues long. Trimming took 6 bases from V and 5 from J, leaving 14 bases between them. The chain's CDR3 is CASSPTGSRANVLTF. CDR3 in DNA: TGTGCCAGCAGCCCGACAGGATCGAGGGCCAACGTCCTGACTTTC.

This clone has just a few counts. CDR3 amino acids: CASSQTQMGLAGGHSYNEQFF. The DNA for the CDR3 is TGTGCCAGCAGTCAAACTCAAATGGGACTAGCGGGAGGTCACTCCTACAATGAGCAGTTCTTC. The chain recombines TRBV2 with TRBJ2-1; 15 bases line up with TRBD2. The CDR3 contains 21 residues. J was trimmed by 0 bases and V by 5 bases; bases with no gene match: 14. Germline lookup yields CDR1 SNHLY and CDR2 FYNNEI.

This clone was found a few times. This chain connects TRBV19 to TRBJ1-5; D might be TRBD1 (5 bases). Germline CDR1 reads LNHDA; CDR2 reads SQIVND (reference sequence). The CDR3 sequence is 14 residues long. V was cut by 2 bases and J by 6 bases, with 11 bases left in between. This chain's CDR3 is CASSINQGSQPQHF. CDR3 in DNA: TGTGCCAGTAGTATAAATCAGGGTAGTCAGCCCCAGCATTTT. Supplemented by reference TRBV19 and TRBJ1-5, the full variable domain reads DGGITQSPKYLFRKEGQNVTLSCEQNLNHDAMYWYRQDPGQGLRLIYYSQIVNDFQKGDIAEGYSVSREKKESFPLTVTSAQKNPTAFYLCASSINQGSQPQHFGDGTRLSIL.